This passage covers 10 T cell receptor beta chains from one sample sequenced in a study of post-analysis software for immune sequencing data. The library was made from cDNA and included unique molecular identifiers. TCRdb itself ran the PCR reads through MiXCR, one entry per CDR3 protein. Of about 540,000 distinct CDR3 sequences listed, around a third were seen once; the top ten hold 6%. The antigens for these receptors are not known. Overall study findings and caveats: Five TRBV segments occurring more often in patients than controls included TRBV5-6, TRBV5-1 and TRBV20-1.

The source material was blood. Receptor source: a girl aged 2 to 17 with multiple sclerosis.

A few counts support this clonotype. This chain links TRBV9 with TRBJ2-4; no clear D. The J call is in doubt because the DNA end fits TRBJ2-5 better. Looked up from germline, CDR1 is SGDLS and CDR2 is YYNGEE. CDR3 length: 14 amino acids. The CDR3 protein is CASSVALQSETQYF. CDR3 bases: TGTGCCAGCAGCGTAGCTTTGCAGTCAGAGACCCAGTACTTC.

The gene calls are TRBV12-3 or TRBV12-4 and TRBJ1-5, with 8 positions matching TRBD1. Trimming at V came to 5 bases and at J to 2 bases, leaving 11 bases not matched to a gene. There are 17 residues in the CDR3. In DNA, the CDR3 is TGTGCCAGCAGTAAGCTGCGGACAGGGCTCGGCAATCAGCCCCAGCATTTT. Amino acid sequence: CASSKLRTGLGNQPQHF.

This clonotype was counted between two and nine times. The chain has TRBV6-1 and TRBJ1-1; no clear D gene. The CDR3 loop spans 15 amino acids. Germline V gives CDR1 MNHNS, CDR2 SASEGT. V lost 4 bases, J lost 7 bases, and 19 bases lay in between. The CDR3 is CASSGSIFTGSEAFF. CDR3 DNA sequence: TGTGCCAGCAGTGGGTCGATCTTTACGGGAAGTGAAGCTTTCTTT.

Only a few counts were recorded for this clonotype. This rearrangement joins TRBV25-1 to TRBJ2-5; 11 nucleotides agree with TRBD1. This CDR3 comprises 17 residues. With 1 base clipped from V and 5 bases from J, the junction kept 9 bases outside the gene matches. Germline CDR1 reads MGHDK; CDR2 reads SYGVNS. The chain's CDR3 is CASSEFGQGAEGETQYF. CDR3 sequence (DNA): TGTGCCAGCAGTGAATTTGGACAGGGGGCTGAAGGGGAGACCCAGTACTTC.

The J gene is TRBJ1-2, the V gene TRBV29-1; D is perhaps TRBD1 (6 bases). Trimming removed 8 bases at V and 0 bases at J, with 13 bases between. Germline values: CDR1 SQVTM, CDR2 ANQGSEA. CDR3 length: 13 residues. This CDR3 is CSFSGGSNYGYTF. In nucleotides, the CDR3 is TGCAGCTTTTCTGGGGGCTCTAACTATGGCTACACCTTC.

This clonotype was seen a few times. The chain is built from TRBV20-1 and TRBJ2-5; D tentatively reads TRBD1 or TRBD2 (7 bases each). The closer fit of TRBJ2-7 to the DNA end suggests the J call may be wrong. The length of the CDR3 is 15 residues. Germline CDR1 DFQATT, CDR2 SNEGSKA (reference sequence). CDR3 loop: CSARRSGQGGSEQYF. Here the CDR3 DNA reads TGCAGTGCTAGAAGGTCGGGGCAGGGGGGGAGCGAGCAGTACTTC.

V usage is TRBV10-2 and J usage is TRBJ2-3; 10 nucleotides line up with TRBD2. This CDR3 contains 14 residues. Per the germline V gene, CDR1 is WSHSY and CDR2 is SAAADI. V was clipped by 6 bases and J by 4 bases; unmatched bases: 4. The CDR3 coding sequence is TGCGCCAGCAGGTTCAGCGGGAGGGCAGATACGCAGTATTTT. This gives the protein CASRFSGRADTQYF.

The rearrangement uses TRBV2 and TRBJ2-3; 8 positions agree with TRBD2. With 6 bases clipped from V and 5 bases from J, the junction kept 7 bases outside the gene matches. The CDR3 consists of 14 residues. Looked up from germline, CDR1 is SNHLY and CDR2 is FYNNEI. CDR3 protein: CASSGQRGLDTQYF. In DNA form, the CDR3 reads TGTGCCAGCAGCGGACAGCGGGGGTTAGATACGCAGTATTTT.

This clonotype was picked up a small number of times. CDR3 DNA sequence: TGCAGTGCCGCAGTGGAACAAGAGACCCAGTACTTC. As protein: CSAAVEQETQYF. V gene TRBV20-1 combines with J gene TRBJ2-5; D uncertain. Germline V CDR1 and CDR2: DFQATT, SNEGSKA (reference sequence). This CDR3 contains 12 residues. The V end lost 6 bases, the J end lost 2 bases, and 10 bases lay between the germline ends.

This clonotype has a handful of counts. The V call is TRBV7-9, the J call TRBJ2-5, with D perhaps given as TRBD1 or TRBD2 (5 bases each). The CDR3 loop spans 15 amino acids. CDR1 and CDR2 from the germline V gene are SEHNR and FQNEAQ (reference sequence). V was pared by 5 bases and J by 13 bases, with 26 bases between. CDR3 DNA: TGTGCCAGCAGCCCGGAGGCTAGGGGAAGACAGTCCGTGTACTTC. It codes for CASSPEARGRQSVYF.